A selection of T cell receptor beta chains follows, all from one sample in a study of identical twins. TCRdb passed the 5' RACE reads through MiXCR, listing each CDR3 protein once. This table holds about 470,000 distinct CDR3 sequences, roughly 24% found once. These data also featured in a second study, about T cells expressing NK-cell markers.

The material sequenced was CD4+ T cells sorted from blood. Receptors originate from a woman under 30 in good health. The CDR3 runs from the conserved cysteine through the conserved F or W. A D gene is named only where the DNA matches it firmly. For some rows the clone size is stated as once, few or many, or as a class when expanded; others skip it.

d_gene	j_gene	abundance	v_gene	CDR3aa	CDR3nt
-	TRBJ2-3	few	TRBV12-5	CASGGHEAQYF	TGTGCTAGTGGGGGGCATGAGGCGCAGTATTTT
-	TRBJ2-7	-	TRBV10-3	CAISETRLYEQYF	TGTGCCATCAGTGAGACTAGACTGTACGAGCAGTACTTC
TRBD2	TRBJ2-2	-	TRBV9	CASSVIAGLNTGELFF	TGTGCCAGCAGCGTCATAGCGGGGCTTAACACCGGGGAGCTGTTTTTT
-	TRBJ2-1	-	TRBV20-1	CSAIEPRGKFF	TGCAGTGCCATAGAGCCCAGGGGTAAATTCTTC
TRBD2	TRBJ2-7	-	TRBV6-5	CASSYSVLAGGGTYEQYF	TGTGCCAGCAGTTACTCTGTACTAGCGGGAGGCGGGACCTACGAGCAGTACTTC
-	TRBJ2-7	few	TRBV6-5	CASSWRGRDEQYF	TGTGCCAGCAGTTGGCGGGGGCGAGACGAGCAGTACTTC
-	TRBJ2-1	few	TRBV4-3	CASSQGEAYNEQFF	TGCGCCAGCAGCCAAGGAGAGGCCTACAATGAGCAGTTCTTC
TRBD2	TRBJ2-5	few	TRBV6-1	CASSPRTSGETQYF	TGTGCCAGCAGCCCTCGGACTAGCGGAGAGACCCAGTACTTC
-	TRBJ2-6	-	TRBV29-1	CSVSSGANVLTF	TGCAGCGTGTCCTCTGGGGCCAACGTCCTGACTTTC
-	TRBJ2-3	few	TRBV5-1	CASSFGRGTDTQYF	TGTGCCAGCAGTTTCGGACGGGGCACAGATACGCAGTATTTT
-	TRBJ2-3	-	TRBV5-1	CASSLGWDSDTQYF	TGCGCCAGCAGCCTGGGATGGGACTCCGATACGCAGTATTTT
TRBD2	TRBJ2-3	few	TRBV20-1	CSAPRGEGGDTQYF	TGCAGTGCTCCCCGCGGGGAGGGAGGCGATACGCAGTATTTT
-	TRBJ2-7	few	TRBV6-1	CASSPTLGTRTYEQYF	TGTGCCAGCAGTCCTACGCTCGGGACACGAACCTACGAGCAGTACTTC
-	TRBJ2-3	few	TRBV7-8	CASSLRDPGTYSTDTQYF	TGTGCCAGCAGCTTACGGGACCCAGGGACCTACAGCACAGATACGCAGTATTTT